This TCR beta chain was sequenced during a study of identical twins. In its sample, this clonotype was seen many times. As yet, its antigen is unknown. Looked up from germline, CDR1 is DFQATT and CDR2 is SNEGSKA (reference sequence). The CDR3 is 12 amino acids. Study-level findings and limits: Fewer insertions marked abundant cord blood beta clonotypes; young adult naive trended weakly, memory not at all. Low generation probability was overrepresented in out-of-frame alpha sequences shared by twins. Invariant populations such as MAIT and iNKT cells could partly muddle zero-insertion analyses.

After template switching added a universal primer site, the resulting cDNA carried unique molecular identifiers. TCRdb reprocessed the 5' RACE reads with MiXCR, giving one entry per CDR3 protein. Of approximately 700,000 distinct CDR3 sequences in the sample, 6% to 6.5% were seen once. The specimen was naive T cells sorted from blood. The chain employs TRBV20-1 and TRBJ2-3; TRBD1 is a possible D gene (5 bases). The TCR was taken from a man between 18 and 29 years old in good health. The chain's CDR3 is CSYRGGTDTQYF. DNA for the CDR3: TGCAGCTATAGGGGTGGCACAGATACGCAGTATTTT.